The 4 T cell receptor beta chains below come from one sample, sequenced in a study of CD8+ T cells in alopecia areata. Treatment: oral pan-JAK inhibitor, 5-10 mg twice daily. RNA was isolated and reverse transcribed to cDNA, the sequencing template. The repertoire was sequenced with immunoSEQ multiplex PCR; TCRdb's copy has only in-frame clones and lacks some. Here the sample spans about 210,000 clones, more than 45% being singletons. Material: CD4+ T cells sorted from blood, obtained at week 4, from a patient treated with tofacitinib. These receptors all come from a human donor with alopecia areata.

V and J are TRBV30 and TRBJ1-2; TRBD1 aligns across 9 bases. J was trimmed by 7 bases and V by 2 bases; bases with no gene match: 5. Germline V gives CDR1 GTSNPN, CDR2 SVGIG (reference sequence). The CDR3 spans 13 residues. Written as DNA, the CDR3 is TGTGCCTGGAGTATCGGGACAGGGCCTGGCTACACCTTC. It codes for CAWSIGTGPGYTF.

The chain joins TRBV29-1 to TRBJ1-2; the match to TRBD1 covers 7 bases. V was clipped by 8 bases and J by 6 bases; unmatched bases: 12. Germline CDR1 is SQVTM and CDR2 is ANQGSEA. There are 13 residues in the CDR3. DNA for the CDR3: TGCAGCCTCAAGGGGGCAGGGACGGATGGCTACACCTTC. It yields the protein CSLKGAGTDGYTF.

The chain links TRBV5-6 to TRBJ1-1, with D uncertain. The germline gives CDR1 SGHDT, CDR2 YYEEEE. Trimming shortened V by 5 bases and J by 4 bases, and 18 bases separated the two germline ends. The CDR3 runs 15 residues. CDR3 nucleotides: TGTGCCAGCAGTTATGGACGGGGAGGGAGCACTGAAGCTTTCTTT. Protein: CASSYGRGGSTEAFF. Looking up the rest from reference TRBV5-6 and TRBJ1-1 gives the full variable domain: DAGVTQSPTHLIKTRGQQVTLRCSPKSGHDTVSWYQQALGQGPQFIFQYYEEEERQRGNFPDRFSGHQFPNYSSELNVNALLLGDSALYLCASSYGRGGSTEAFFGQGTRLTVV.

This clone came up a few times. DNA for the CDR3: TGTGCCATCACAAGGGGGGCGCAGGACGAGCAGTACTTC. Translated, it gives CAITRGAQDEQYF. The rearrangement uses TRBV10-3 and TRBJ2-7; the D gene could be TRBD1 or TRBD2 (6 bases each). Germline CDR1 is ENHRY and CDR2 is SYGVKD. Trimming pared 7 bases from V and 5 bases from J, leaving 15 bases between. There are 13 residues in the CDR3.